This passage covers 18 T cell receptor beta chains from one sample sequenced in a study of spatial heterogeneity in lung cancer. As for time point: sample taken at primary tumor resection. TCRdb called the 5' RACE reads again in MiXCR, with one record for every CDR3 protein. Among 7,000 or so distinct CDR3 sequences, 6% to 7% were seen once, and the ten largest hold under 85%. The sample in question was PBMCs, obtained at surgery. These receptors were taken from a male donor with early-stage non-small cell lung cancer.

This clonotype was counted many times. V usage is TRBV24-1 and J usage is TRBJ2-7, with D perhaps matching TRBD2 (6 bases). The CDR3 length is 12 residues. Trimming removed 8 bases from V and 4 bases from J, with 11 bases in between. Germline assignment: CDR1 KGHDR and CDR2 SFDVKD. CDR3 amino acids: CATTRGNYEQYV. The DNA for the CDR3 is TGTGCCACCACCCGGGGGAATTACGAGCAGTACGTC.

This clonotype was observed at least ten times. The gene calls are TRBV6-2 or TRBV6-3 and TRBJ1-1; possible D gene TRBD1, 6 bases. The CDR3 has 12 residues. The ends were cut back, 1 base at V and 8 bases at J, with 8 bases in the middle. Germline values: CDR1 MNHEY, CDR2 SVGEGT. This chain's CDR3 is CASSYYDREAFF. CDR3 in DNA: TGTGCCAGCAGTTACTATGACAGGGAAGCTTTCTTT.

The chain uses TRBV6-5 and TRBJ2-1; 7 bases are a match to TRBD1. The CDR3 length is 16 residues. The V and J ends lost 5 bases and 0 bases, in that order; junction bases with no gene match: 7. From germline, CDR1 is MNHEY and CDR2 SVGAGI. This chain's CDR3 is CASSTYRGGSYNEQFF. CDR3 DNA sequence: TGTGCCAGCAGTACGTACAGGGGTGGCTCCTACAATGAGCAGTTCTTC.

This chain links TRBV2 with TRBJ2-5; possibly TRBD1 for D (6 bases). The V end lost 7 bases, the J end lost 2 bases, and 11 bases lay between the germline ends. CDR3 length equals 13 residues. CDR1 and CDR2 from the germline V gene are SNHLY and FYNNEI. CDR3 sequence (DNA): TGTGCCAGCAACAGGGATTCACAAGAGACCCAGTACTTC. Its protein product is CASNRDSQETQYF.

This clonotype was found many times. V is TRBV27 and J is TRBJ2-1; D is unresolved. V shed 3 bases and J shed 1 base, with 4 bases lying between them. Per germline, CDR1 MNHEY and CDR2 SMNVEV (reference sequence). The length of the CDR3 is 13 residues. CDR3 sequence reads: CASSFGSYNEQFF. CDR3 in DNA: TGTGCCAGCAGTTTCGGGTCCTACAATGAGCAGTTCTTC.

This clonotype was counted many times. This rearrangement joins TRBV24-1 to TRBJ2-5; 7 nucleotides match TRBD1. V shed 4 bases and J 2 bases; nucleotides not matched to a gene: 9. The CDR3 runs 16 residues. The germline CDR1 and CDR2 sequences are KGHDR and SFDVKD. The CDR3 DNA is TGTGCCACCAGTGACACCGGGACAGCCCAGCAAGAGACCCAGTACTTC. It is translated as CATSDTGTAQQETQYF.

Many counts were recorded for this clonotype. The chain joins TRBV20-1 to TRBJ1-2, with 10 bases fitting TRBD1. V was clipped by 6 bases and J by 8 bases; unmatched bases: 18. The CDR3 has 16 residues. The V gene's germline CDR1 is DFQATT and CDR2 SNEGSKA (reference sequence). CDR3 DNA: TGCAGTGCAAAACCCGGGACAGGGGCGCATGCGTGGGGCTACACCTTC. Translation gives CSAKPGTGAHAWGYTF.

The rearrangement uses TRBV27 and TRBJ2-3; 12 bases fit TRBD2. CDR1 is MNHEY, CDR2 SMNVEV, per germline (reference sequence). V lost 11 bases to trimming and J lost 6 bases; unmatched junction nucleotides: 18. The CDR3 is 17 residues long. The CDR3 DNA is TGTGCCTCCAGGGCCGGGACTAGCGGGCGGTTGGGGGATACGCAGTATTTT. Translated, it gives CASRAGTSGRLGDTQYF.

This clonotype was observed at least ten times. As DNA, the CDR3 is TGCAGCGTTGGATCAGGAACCGGGGAGCTGTTTTTT. Translated: CSVGSGTGELFF. V gene TRBV29-1 combines with J gene TRBJ2-2; no firm D call. Trimming pared 4 bases from V and 5 bases from J, leaving 8 bases between. This CDR3 has 12 amino acids. Germline V CDR1 and CDR2: SQVTM, ANQGSEA.

This clonotype was detected ten times or more. The chain employs TRBV21-1 and TRBJ2-2. TRBV21-1 has pseudogene status. This CDR3 spans 16 amino acids. CDR3 nucleotides: TGTGCCAGCAGCAAAGCGCTTAGGGTTCACACCGGGGAGCTGTTTTTT. It is translated as CASSKALRVHTGELFF.

Ten or more counts support this clonotype. This chain joins TRBV7-9 and TRBJ2-2; D is perhaps TRBD1 or TRBD2 (5 bases each). CDR1 and CDR2 (germline): SEHNR, FQNEAQ (reference sequence). The CDR3 spans 14 residues. Trimming cost V 3 bases and J 6 bases, with 11 bases left between them. The chain's CDR3 is CASSFSREPGELFF. In DNA, the CDR3 is TGTGCCAGCAGCTTCTCCAGGGAGCCCGGGGAGCTGTTTTTT.

In its sample, this clonotype was seen many times. The chain combines TRBV4-2 with TRBJ1-1, with D unclear. The V gene lost 2 bases and the J gene lost 0 bases, with 4 bases spanning the gap. CDR1 is LGHNA and CDR2 is YNFKEQ in the germline V gene. The CDR3 is 13 amino acids. CDR3 residues: CASSQTVNTEAFF. The CDR3 DNA follows: TGTGCCAGCAGCCAAACAGTGAACACTGAAGCTTTCTTT.

This clonotype has at least ten counts. The gene calls are TRBV7-2 and TRBJ2-4; the D is unclear. The CDR3 sequence is 12 residues long. The V gene's germline CDR1 is SGHTA and CDR2 FQGNSA. The ends were cut back, 5 bases at V and 16 bases at J, with 18 bases in the middle. The CDR3 nucleotides are TGTGCCAGCAGCCGCAACCGGGCAGATGTCTACTTC. Translation: CASSRNRADVYF.

About this clonotype: A much bigger clone sits one base away, suggesting this may be a read error. No conserved phenylalanine or tryptophan is present at the end of the CDR3, so a read error is the likely explanation. CDR3: CASSLQGGAITDTQYL. The CDR3 nucleotides are TGTGCCAGCAGCTTACAAGGGGGCGCAATCACAGATACGCAGTATCTT. V gene TRBV11-2 combines with J gene TRBJ2-3, with TRBD1 matching over 7 bases. The CDR3 loop spans 16 amino acids. Unmatched junction bases numbered 7, after V lost 2 bases and J lost 2 bases. Germline CDR1 SGHAT, CDR2 FQNNGV.

This clonotype has a count of ten or more. In DNA, the CDR3 is TGTGCCTGGACCTGGGACCGCGCTGATGAAGCTTTCTTT. This translates into CAWTWDRADEAFF. This sequence joins TRBV30 and TRBJ1-1; D may be TRBD1 (5 bases). The CDR3 length is 13 residues. Germline V CDR1 and CDR2: GTSNPN, SVGIG (reference sequence). With 4 bases removed from V and 7 bases from J, the gap between germline ends came to 16 bases.

This clonotype was counted at least ten times. This sequence joins TRBV28 and TRBJ2-2; the D is unclear. CDR1 and CDR2 (germline): MDHEN, SYDVKM. Trimming cost V 5 bases and J 0 bases, with 10 bases left between them. There are 15 residues in the CDR3. CDR3 protein: CASSQRRTNTGELFF. The CDR3 DNA reads TGTGCCAGCAGTCAAAGACGTACGAACACCGGGGAGCTGTTTTTT.

This clonotype was counted ten times or more. This chain links TRBV7-9 with TRBJ2-1; D is undetermined. Germline V gene lookup returns CDR1 SEHNR and CDR2 FQNEAQ (reference sequence). The CDR3 is 11 amino acids. V was clipped by 1 base and J by 9 bases, with 4 bases between them. CDR3 bases: TGTGCCAGCAGCTTAGGGGGTGAGCAGTTCTTC. It codes for CASSLGGEQFF. The full variable domain, completed using reference TRBV7-9 and TRBJ2-1, is DTGVSQNPRHKITKRGQNVTFRCDPISEHNRLYWYRQTLGQGPEFLTYFQNEAQLEKSRLLSDRFSAERPKGSFSTLEIQRTEQGDSAMYLCASSLGGEQFFGPGTRLTVL.

The V and J genes are TRBV6-5 and TRBJ1-1, with 8 positions matching TRBD1. V was pared by 7 bases and J by 4 bases, with 17 bases of the junction left unmatched. This CDR3 is 17 amino acids long. Germline-derived CDR1 and CDR2 are MNHEY and SVGAGI. For the CDR3, the DNA is TGTGCCAGCACCCCCGGAGCAGGGGGCGTTGGGGGCACTGAAGCTTTCTTT. Its translation is CASTPGAGGVGGTEAFF.